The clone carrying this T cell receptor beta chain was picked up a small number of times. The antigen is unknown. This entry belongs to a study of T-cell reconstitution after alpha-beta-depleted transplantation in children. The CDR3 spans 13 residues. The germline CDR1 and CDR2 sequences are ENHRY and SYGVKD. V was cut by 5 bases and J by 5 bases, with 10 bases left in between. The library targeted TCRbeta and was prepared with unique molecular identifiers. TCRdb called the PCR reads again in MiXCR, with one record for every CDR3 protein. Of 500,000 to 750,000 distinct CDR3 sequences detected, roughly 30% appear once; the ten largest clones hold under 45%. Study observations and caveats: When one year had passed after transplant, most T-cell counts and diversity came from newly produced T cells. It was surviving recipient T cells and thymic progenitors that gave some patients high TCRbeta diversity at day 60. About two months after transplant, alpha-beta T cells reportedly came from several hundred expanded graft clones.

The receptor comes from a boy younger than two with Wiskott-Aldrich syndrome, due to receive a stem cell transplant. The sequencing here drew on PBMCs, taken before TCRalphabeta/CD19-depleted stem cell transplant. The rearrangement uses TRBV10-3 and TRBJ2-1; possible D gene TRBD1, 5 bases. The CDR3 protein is CAISIDRDNEQFF. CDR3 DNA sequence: TGTGCCATCAGTATAGACAGAGACAATGAGCAGTTCTTC.